These T cell receptor beta chains were read from a single sample in a study of glioma-infiltrating T cells after dendritic cell vaccination. The data were produced by immunoSEQ multiplex PCR, yet TCRdb's version contains in-frame clones alone and is incomplete. The table lists some 70,000 clones, about 81% of them singletons. The material was blood, obtained before dendritic cell vaccination. The receptors originated from a human donor with glioblastoma. Both conserved end residues are part of each CDR3. D genes are given only for firm matches. Expanded clones get a size class; other rows say once, few or many, or leave the size out.

length | J | V | D | size | CDR3 | DNA
16 | TRBJ1-5 | TRBV4-1 | TRBD1 | few | CASSPPGQGSNQPQHF | TGCGCCAGCAGCCCCCCGGGACAGGGAAGCAATCAGCCCCAGCATTTT
15 | TRBJ1-3 | TRBV5-4 | TRBD1 | few | CASSLEGARGNTIYF | TGTGCCAGCAGCTTAGAGGGGGCGAGAGGAAACACCATATATTTT
14 | TRBJ1-2 | TRBV2 | TRBD1 | - | CASSGQGPTYGYTF | TGTGCCAGCAGCGGACAGGGGCCGACCTATGGCTACACCTTC
15 | TRBJ2-1 | TRBV6-4 | TRBD2 | once | CASRELAGGNNEQFF | TGTGCCAGCAGGGAACTAGCGGGGGGAAACAATGAGCAGTTCTTC
17 | TRBJ1-3 | TRBV7-8 | - | - | CASSLIPSGLGGNTIYF | TGTGCCAGCAGCCTTATTCCCTCGGGACTCGGGGGAAACACCATATATTTT
13 | TRBJ2-7 | TRBV27 | TRBD2 | - | CASSPGLVYEQYF | TGTGCCAGCAGTCCGGGACTAGTCTACGAGCAGTACTTC
18 | TRBJ2-3 | TRBV2 | TRBD2 | once | CASRFERGGFRVTDTQYF | TGTGCCAGCAGATTCGAGCGGGGGGGGTTTCGGGTCACAGATACGCAGTATTTT
12 | TRBJ1-4 | TRBV13 | - | - | CASSSVGEKLFF | TGTGCCAGCAGCTCTGTCGGTGAAAAACTGTTTTTT
15 | TRBJ1-1 | TRBV19 | TRBD1 | - | CASSSPGQVNTEAFF | TGTGCCAGTAGTTCCCCGGGACAGGTGAACACTGAAGCTTTCTTT
14 | TRBJ1-2 | TRBV5-6 | TRBD1 | - | CASSPEGAPYGYTF | TGTGCCAGCAGCCCCGAGGGGGCCCCCTATGGCTACACCTTC
15 | TRBJ1-1 | TRBV4-2 | - | once | CASSQDGQEGREAFF | TGTGCCAGCAGCCAAGATGGTCAGGAGGGGCGTGAAGCTTTCTTT
13 | TRBJ2-3 | TRBV5-6 | - | once | CASSSGQTDTQYF | TGTGCCAGCAGCTCCGGACAGACAGATACGCAGTATTTT
14 | TRBJ1-4 | TRBV11-2 | - | - | CASSRTATNEKLFF | TGTGCCAGCAGCCGGACAGCAACTAATGAAAAACTGTTTTTT
14 | TRBJ1-1 | TRBV19 | TRBD1 | - | CASRTSRTGGEAFF | TGTGCCAGTAGGACATCCCGGACAGGGGGTGAAGCTTTCTTT
14 | TRBJ1-4 | TRBV5-1 | TRBD1 | - | CASSPGTGDEKLFF | TGCGCCAGCAGCCCGGGGACAGGGGATGAAAAACTGTTTTTT
12 | TRBJ2-3 | TRBV6-5 | - | - | CASRTSEDTQYF | TGTGCCAGCAGAACGAGCGAAGATACGCAGTATTTT
17 | TRBJ2-5 | TRBV5-6 | TRBD2 | once | CASSPGAGTRGVETQYF | TGTGCCAGCAGCCCGGGCGCCGGGACTAGGGGGGTCGAGACCCAGTACTTC